The 18 T cell receptor beta chains below all came from one sample that was sequenced in a study of spatial heterogeneity in lung cancer. Time point indicated: sample taken at primary tumor resection. TCRdb recomputed calls from the 5' RACE reads with MiXCR, one row per CDR3 protein. Among about 61,000 distinct CDR3 sequences listed, about 5.9% were seen once. This specimen was PBMCs, taken at surgery. These receptors all stem from a female donor with early-stage non-small cell lung cancer.

This rearrangement joins TRBV27 to TRBJ1-1; unclear D gene. Trimming took off 2 bases at V and 7 bases at J, with 11 bases between the two ends. CDR1 and CDR2 (germline): MNHEY, SMNVEV (reference sequence). The CDR3 totals 13 residues. CDR3 amino acids: CASSLGLGVEAFF. As DNA, the CDR3 is TGTGCCAGCAGTTTAGGTTTGGGAGTTGAAGCTTTCTTT.

There are a few counts of this clonotype. The V gene is TRBV28, the J gene TRBJ1-2; no reliable D call. This CDR3 comprises 17 residues. Germline V gene data show CDR1 as MDHEN and CDR2 as SYDVKM. With 5 bases removed from V and 1 base from J, the gap between germline ends came to 20 bases. The CDR3 nucleotides are TGTGCCAGCAGTGGCTCAGAGGCAGCCACCATTAACTATGGCTACACCTTC. As protein: CASSGSEAATINYGYTF.

This clonotype was seen a handful of times. V is TRBV6-5 and J is TRBJ2-7; possible D gene TRBD1, 6 bases. Trimming left V 0 bases short and J 2 bases short, with 14 bases between. There are 16 residues in the CDR3. The germline gives CDR1 MNHEY, CDR2 SVGAGI. CDR3 DNA: TGTGCCAGCAGTTACTCCTCCGCCAGGGGAGCCTACGAGCAGTACGTC. Translated: CASSYSSARGAYEQYV.

In this sample, this clonotype turned up many times. The V gene is TRBV28, the J gene TRBJ1-1; possible D gene TRBD1, 6 bases. Germline lookup yields CDR1 MDHEN and CDR2 SYDVKM. This CDR3 is built from 12 residues. Between the trimmed V and J ends, which lost 11 bases and 5 bases, there was a span of 15 bases. CDR3 region: CAAGRGPTEAFF. The CDR3 nucleotides are TGTGCCGCGGGCCGGGGGCCGACTGAAGCTTTCTTT.

This clonotype was observed at least ten times. The V call is TRBV4-2, the J call TRBJ2-5, with 7 bases matching TRBD2. CDR3 size: 17 residues. Germline loops: CDR1 LGHNA, CDR2 YNFKEQ. With V trimmed by 4 bases and J by 0 bases, 11 bases remained unmatched. The CDR3 loop is CASSPNSAGTYQETQYF. The CDR3, as DNA: TGTGCCAGCAGCCCAAACTCAGCGGGGACGTACCAAGAGACCCAGTACTTC.

The V call is TRBV5-1, the J call TRBJ2-2; D is unresolved. The germline CDR1 and CDR2 sequences are SGHRS and YFSETQ. The CDR3 is 14 amino acids. V lost 6 bases to trimming and J lost 1 base, with 10 bases between them. The CDR3 loop reads CASKSTGNTGELFF. The CDR3 DNA follows: TGCGCCAGCAAATCTACGGGGAACACCGGGGAGCTGTTTTTT.

This clonotype was counted at least ten times. This chain uses TRBV7-9 with TRBJ2-7; either TRBD1 or TRBD2 may fit D (5 bases each). CDR1 SEHNR and CDR2 FQNEAQ come from the germline V gene (reference sequence). This CDR3 is 14 amino acids long. V lost 1 base, J lost 2 bases, and 9 bases lay in between. The DNA of the CDR3 is TGTGCCAGCAGCTTAGGGGACGGCGCCTACGAGCAGTACTTC. Translated: CASSLGDGAYEQYF.

The rearrangement uses TRBV6-5 and TRBJ1-3, with D unresolved. V was cut by 7 bases and J by 0 bases, with 10 bases left in between. This CDR3 comprises 14 residues. Germline CDR1 MNHEY, CDR2 SVGAGI. CDR3 loop: CASKPAFSGNTIYF. The CDR3 region has the DNA TGTGCCAGCAAGCCAGCCTTCTCTGGAAACACCATATATTTT.

The chain combines TRBV5-6 with TRBJ2-5; no reliable D call. In germline, CDR1 is SGHDT, CDR2 YYEEEE. Between the trimmed V and J ends, which lost 3 bases and 7 bases, there was a span of 10 bases. There are 12 residues in the CDR3. In DNA form, the CDR3 reads TGTGCCAGCAGCTCGAGGACGACGACCCAGTACTTC. Protein sequence: CASSSRTTTQYF.

This clonotype was seen a few times. CDR3 protein: CASSYSSGLDGYTF. The CDR3 region has the DNA TGTGCCAGCAGTTACTCGTCAGGGCTAGATGGCTACACCTTC. The genes are TRBV6-5 and TRBJ1-2; D may be TRBD1 (5 bases). Trimming removed 0 bases from V and 6 bases from J, with 11 bases in between. Per germline, CDR1 MNHEY and CDR2 SVGAGI. There are 14 residues in the CDR3.

The chain joins TRBV7-3 to TRBJ2-1, with a tentative D call TRBD2 (5 bases). V gave up 5 bases and J gave up 0 bases, with 8 bases separating them. Germline V CDR1 and CDR2: SGHTA, FQGTGA. This CDR3 is 14 amino acids long. This chain's CDR3 is CASSMGSSYNEQFF. The CDR3 DNA follows: TGTGCCAGCAGCATGGGGAGCTCCTACAATGAGCAGTTCTTC.

This clonotype appeared a few times. The chain has TRBV28 and TRBJ1-2, with D perhaps matching TRBD1 (5 bases). Germline V CDR1 and CDR2: MDHEN, SYDVKM. Trimming took 3 bases from V and 4 from J, leaving 21 bases between them. The CDR3 extends over 17 amino acids. The CDR3 sequence is CASSLGTGQGLPYGYTF. The CDR3 DNA sequence: TGTGCCAGCAGTTTGGGCACCGGGCAGGGCCTTCCCTATGGCTACACCTTC.

This clonotype was observed at least ten times. The rearrangement joins TRBV20-1 to TRBJ1-3; 7 positions agree with TRBD1. The V and J ends lost 5 bases and 3 bases, in that order; junction bases with no gene match: 22. Germline lookup yields CDR1 DFQATT and CDR2 SNEGSKA (reference sequence). This CDR3 contains 19 residues. CDR3 residues: CSAWSGTEGPHRSGNTIYF. The CDR3 coding sequence is TGCAGTGCTTGGTCGGGGACAGAAGGTCCTCATAGGAGTGGAAACACCATATATTTT.

This chain uses TRBV2 with TRBJ2-2; 11 bases agree with TRBD2. In germline, CDR1 is SNHLY, CDR2 FYNNEI. The CDR3 loop spans 16 amino acids. Trimming removed 4 bases from V and 7 bases from J; junction bases left unmatched: 8. DNA for the CDR3: TGTGCCAGCAGTGCTACTAGCGGGGGCGGACTCGGGGAGCTGTTTTTT. Encoded protein: CASSATSGGGLGELFF.

This clonotype came up a few times. This chain uses TRBV5-6 with TRBJ1-5; D gene unclear. Germline V gene sequence: CDR1 SGHDT, CDR2 YYEEEE. The CDR3 totals 14 residues. Trimming pared 0 bases from V and 3 bases from J, leaving 7 bases between. The CDR3 nucleotides are TGTGCCAGCAGCTTGGATCCAGTCAATCAGCCCCAGCATTTT. This sequence encodes CASSLDPVNQPQHF.

Relative to its sample, this clonotype is medium-sized. The chain combines TRBV9 with TRBJ2-1; 8 bases line up with TRBD1. The ends lost 4 bases at V and 7 bases at J; junction bases unmatched: 7. This CDR3 has 14 residues. Germline lookup yields CDR1 SGDLS and CDR2 YYNGEE. The CDR3 DNA reads TGTGCCAGCAGCCCGATACAGGGGGTAAATGAGCAGTTCTTC. Encoded protein: CASSPIQGVNEQFF.

This clonotype was picked up many times. The chain has TRBV9 and TRBJ2-7, with 8 bases that match TRBD1. CDR3 length: 15 residues. V trimming: 4 bases; J trimming: 1 base; junction bases outside the gene matches: 7. Germline CDR1 is SGDLS and CDR2 is YYNGEE. The DNA for the CDR3 is TGTGCCAGCAGCTTGCGACAGGGGAGTTCCTACGAGCAGTACTTC. It encodes CASSLRQGSSYEQYF.

This chain connects TRBV20-1 to TRBJ1-1; D gene uncertain. Germline CDR1 reads DFQATT; CDR2 reads SNEGSKA (reference sequence). The CDR3 sequence is 15 residues long. The germline V and J ends were trimmed by 5 bases and 4 bases, with 20 bases remaining between them. The CDR3 sequence is CSAPPGPRGGTEAFF. In nucleotides, the CDR3 is TGCAGTGCTCCCCCGGGCCCCCGGGGTGGCACTGAAGCTTTCTTT.